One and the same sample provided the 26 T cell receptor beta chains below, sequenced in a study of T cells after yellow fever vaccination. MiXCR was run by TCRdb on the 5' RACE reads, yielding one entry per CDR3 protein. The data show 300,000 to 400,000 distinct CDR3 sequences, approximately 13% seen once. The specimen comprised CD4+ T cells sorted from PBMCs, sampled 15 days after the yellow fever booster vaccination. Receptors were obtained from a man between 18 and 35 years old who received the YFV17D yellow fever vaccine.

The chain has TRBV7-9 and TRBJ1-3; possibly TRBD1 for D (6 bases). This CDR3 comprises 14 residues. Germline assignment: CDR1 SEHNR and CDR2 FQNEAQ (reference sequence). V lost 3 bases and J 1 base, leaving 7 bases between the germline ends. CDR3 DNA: TGTGCCAGCAGCTTCCAGGGGTCTGGAAACACCATATATTTT. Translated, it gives CASSFQGSGNTIYF.

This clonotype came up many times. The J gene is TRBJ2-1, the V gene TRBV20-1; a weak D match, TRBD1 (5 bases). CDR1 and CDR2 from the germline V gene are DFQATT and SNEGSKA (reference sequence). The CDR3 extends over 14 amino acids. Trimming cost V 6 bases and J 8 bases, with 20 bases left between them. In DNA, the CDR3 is TGCAGTGCCCTGGCAAGAAAAGGGGTCGATGAGCAGTTCTTC. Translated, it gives CSALARKGVDEQFF.

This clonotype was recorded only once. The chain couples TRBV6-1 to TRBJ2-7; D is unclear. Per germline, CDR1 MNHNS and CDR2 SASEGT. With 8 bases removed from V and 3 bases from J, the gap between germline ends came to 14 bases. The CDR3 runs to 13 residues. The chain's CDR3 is CASYSPESYEQYF. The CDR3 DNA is TGTGCCAGCTATAGCCCCGAAAGCTACGAGCAGTACTTC.

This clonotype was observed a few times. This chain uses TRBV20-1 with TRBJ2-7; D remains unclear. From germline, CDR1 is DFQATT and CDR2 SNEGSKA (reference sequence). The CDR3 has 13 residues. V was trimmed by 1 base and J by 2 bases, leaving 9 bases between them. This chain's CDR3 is CSARVHGTYEQYV. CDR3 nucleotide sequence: TGCAGTGCTAGAGTGCACGGAACCTACGAGCAGTACGTC.

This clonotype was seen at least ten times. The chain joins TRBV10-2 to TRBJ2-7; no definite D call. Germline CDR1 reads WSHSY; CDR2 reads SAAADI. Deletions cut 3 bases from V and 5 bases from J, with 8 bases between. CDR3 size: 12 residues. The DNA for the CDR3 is TGCGCCAGCAGTGAAGGTGGTCACGAGCAGTACTTC. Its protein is CASSEGGHEQYF.

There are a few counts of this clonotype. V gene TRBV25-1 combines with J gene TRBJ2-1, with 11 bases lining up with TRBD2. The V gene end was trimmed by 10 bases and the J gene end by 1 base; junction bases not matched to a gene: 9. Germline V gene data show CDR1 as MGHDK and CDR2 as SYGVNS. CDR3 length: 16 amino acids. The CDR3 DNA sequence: TGTGCCACCGACCGTCCTAGCGGGGGGTCCTACAATGAGCAGTTCTTC. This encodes CATDRPSGGSYNEQFF. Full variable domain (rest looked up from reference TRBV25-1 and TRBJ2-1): EADIYQTPRYLVIGTGKKITLECSQTMGHDKMYWYQQDPGMELHLIHYSYGVNSTEKGDLSSESTVSRIRTEHFPLTLESARPSHTSQYLCATDRPSGGSYNEQFFGPGTRLTVL.

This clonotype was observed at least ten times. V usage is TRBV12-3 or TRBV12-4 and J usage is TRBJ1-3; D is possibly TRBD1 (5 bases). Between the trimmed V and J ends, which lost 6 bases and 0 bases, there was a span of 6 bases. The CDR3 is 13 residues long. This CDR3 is CASSRDSGNTIYF. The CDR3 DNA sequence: TGTGCCAGCAGCAGGGACTCTGGAAACACCATATATTTT.

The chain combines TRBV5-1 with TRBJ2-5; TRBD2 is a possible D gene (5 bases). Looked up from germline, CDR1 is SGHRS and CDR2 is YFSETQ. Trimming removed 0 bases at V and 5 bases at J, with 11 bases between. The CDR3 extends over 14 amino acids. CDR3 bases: TGCGCCAGCAGCTTGGCCACTAGAGGGGAGACCCAGTACTTC. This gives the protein CASSLATRGETQYF.

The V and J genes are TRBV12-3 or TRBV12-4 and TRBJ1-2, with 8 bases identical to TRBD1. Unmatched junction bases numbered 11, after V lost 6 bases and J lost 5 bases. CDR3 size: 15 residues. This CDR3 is CASSRRRQGKYGYTF. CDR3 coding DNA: TGTGCCAGCAGCCGCCGACGACAGGGGAAATATGGCTACACCTTC.

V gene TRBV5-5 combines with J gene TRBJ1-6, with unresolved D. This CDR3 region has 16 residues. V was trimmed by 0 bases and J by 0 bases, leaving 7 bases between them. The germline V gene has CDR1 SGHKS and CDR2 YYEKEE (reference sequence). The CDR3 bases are TGTGCCAGCAGCTTGGTTCTGGACTCCTATAATTCACCCCTCCACTTT. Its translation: CASSLVLDSYNSPLHF. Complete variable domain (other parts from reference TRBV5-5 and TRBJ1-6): DAGVTQSPTHLIKTRGQQVTLRCSPISGHKSVSWYQQVLGQGPQFIFQYYEKEERGRGNFPDRFSARQFPNYSSELNVNALLLGDSALYLCASSLVLDSYNSPLHFGNGTRLTVT.

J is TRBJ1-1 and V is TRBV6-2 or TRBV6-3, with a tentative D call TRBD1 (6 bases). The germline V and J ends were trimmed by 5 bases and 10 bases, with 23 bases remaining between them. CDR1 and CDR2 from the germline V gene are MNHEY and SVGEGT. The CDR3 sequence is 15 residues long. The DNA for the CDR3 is TGTGCCAGCAGTACTTATGGCGGGCAGGGGATTGGAGCTTTCTTT. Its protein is CASSTYGGQGIGAFF.

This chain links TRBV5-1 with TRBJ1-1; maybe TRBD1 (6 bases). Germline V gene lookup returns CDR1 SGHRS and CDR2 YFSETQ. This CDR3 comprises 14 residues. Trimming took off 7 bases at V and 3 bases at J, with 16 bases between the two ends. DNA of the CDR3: TGCGCCAGCTCCCGGGGGCCCCCCGACACTGAAGCTTTCTTT. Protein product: CASSRGPPDTEAFF. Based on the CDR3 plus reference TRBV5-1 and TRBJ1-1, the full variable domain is KAGVTQTPRYLIKTRGQQVTLSCSPISGHRSVSWYQQTPGQGLQFLFEYFSETQRNKGNFPGRFSGRQFSNSRSEMNVSTLELGDSALYLCASSRGPPDTEAFFGQGTRLTVV.

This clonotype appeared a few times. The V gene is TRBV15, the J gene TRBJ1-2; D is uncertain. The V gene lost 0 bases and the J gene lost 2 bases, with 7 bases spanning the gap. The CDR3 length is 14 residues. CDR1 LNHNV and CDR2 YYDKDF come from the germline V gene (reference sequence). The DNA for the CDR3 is TGTGCCACCAGCAGAGATGCGAAAAACTATGGCTACACCTTC. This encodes CATSRDAKNYGYTF.

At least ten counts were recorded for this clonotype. The CDR3: CASSSHGQGAFYGYTF. CDR3 coding DNA: TGTGCCAGCAGTTCCCATGGACAGGGGGCCTTTTATGGCTACACCTTC. The J gene is TRBJ1-2, the V gene TRBV28, with TRBD1 matching 11 bases. This CDR3 spans 16 amino acids. J lost 5 bases, V lost 4 bases, and 9 bases had no gene match. Germline loops: CDR1 MDHEN, CDR2 SYDVKM.

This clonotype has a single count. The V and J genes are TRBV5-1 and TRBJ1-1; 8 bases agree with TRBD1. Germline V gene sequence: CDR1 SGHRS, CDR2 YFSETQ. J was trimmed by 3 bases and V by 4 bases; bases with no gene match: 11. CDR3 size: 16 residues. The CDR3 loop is CASSDRTGPGDTEAFF. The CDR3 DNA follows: TGCGCCAGCAGCGATCGGACAGGGCCAGGGGACACTGAAGCTTTCTTT.

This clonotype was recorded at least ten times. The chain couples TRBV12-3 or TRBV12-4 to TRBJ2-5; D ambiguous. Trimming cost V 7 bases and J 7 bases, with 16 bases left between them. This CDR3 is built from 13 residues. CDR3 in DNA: TGTGCCAGCATCCCCCCGGGCTCTGGGACCCAGTACTTC. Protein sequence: CASIPPGSGTQYF.

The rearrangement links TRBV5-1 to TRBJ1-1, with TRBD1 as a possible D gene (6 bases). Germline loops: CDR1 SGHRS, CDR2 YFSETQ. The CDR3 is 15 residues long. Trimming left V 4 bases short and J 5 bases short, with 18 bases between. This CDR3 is CASSTVPTGQTEAFF. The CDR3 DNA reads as TGCGCCAGCAGCACCGTCCCAACAGGGCAAACTGAAGCTTTCTTT.

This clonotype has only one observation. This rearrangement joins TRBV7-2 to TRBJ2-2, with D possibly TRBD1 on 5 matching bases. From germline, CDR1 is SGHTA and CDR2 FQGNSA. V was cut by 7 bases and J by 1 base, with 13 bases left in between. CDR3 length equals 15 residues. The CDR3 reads CASNRQLLNTGELFF. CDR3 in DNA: TGTGCCAGCAACAGACAGCTGCTGAACACCGGGGAGCTGTTTTTT.

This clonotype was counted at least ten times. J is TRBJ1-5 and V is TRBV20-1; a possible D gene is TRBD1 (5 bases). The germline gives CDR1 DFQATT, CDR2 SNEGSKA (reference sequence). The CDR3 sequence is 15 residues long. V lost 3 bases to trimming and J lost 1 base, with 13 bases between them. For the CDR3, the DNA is TGCAGTGCTAGTCGAGTTGGGGGGAGCAATCAGCCCCAGCATTTT. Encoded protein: CSASRVGGSNQPQHF.

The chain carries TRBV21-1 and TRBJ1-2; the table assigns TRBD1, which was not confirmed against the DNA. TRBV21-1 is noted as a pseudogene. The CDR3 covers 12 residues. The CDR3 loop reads CASRGGKGGYTF. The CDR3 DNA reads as TGTGCCAGTCGCGGCGGGAAAGGGGGCTACACCTTC.

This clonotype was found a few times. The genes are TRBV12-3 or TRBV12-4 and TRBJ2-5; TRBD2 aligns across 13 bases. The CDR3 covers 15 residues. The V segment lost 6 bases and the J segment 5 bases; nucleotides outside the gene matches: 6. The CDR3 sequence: CASSQLAGGPETQYF. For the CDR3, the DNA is TGTGCCAGCAGCCAACTAGCGGGGGGGCCCGAGACCCAGTACTTC.

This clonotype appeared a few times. The CDR3 spells CAISEQDRVYGYTF. In nucleotides, the CDR3 is TGTGCCATCAGTGAGCAGGACAGGGTCTATGGCTACACCTTC. The rearrangement uses TRBV10-3 and TRBJ1-2, with 8 bases identical to TRBD1. CDR3 size: 14 residues. Germline V gene data show CDR1 as ENHRY and CDR2 as SYGVKD. The V and J ends lost 2 bases and 4 bases, in that order; junction bases with no gene match: 3.

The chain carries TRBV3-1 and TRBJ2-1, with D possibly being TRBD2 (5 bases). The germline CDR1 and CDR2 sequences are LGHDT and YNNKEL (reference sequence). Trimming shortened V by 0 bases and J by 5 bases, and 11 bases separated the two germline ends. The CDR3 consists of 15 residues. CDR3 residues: CASSQDIWRDNEQFF. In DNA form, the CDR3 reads TGTGCCAGCAGCCAAGATATCTGGCGGGACAATGAGCAGTTCTTC.

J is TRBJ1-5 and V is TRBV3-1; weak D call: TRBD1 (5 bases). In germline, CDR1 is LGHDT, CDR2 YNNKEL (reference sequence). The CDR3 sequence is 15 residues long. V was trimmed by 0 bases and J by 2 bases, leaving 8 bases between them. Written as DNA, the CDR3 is TGTGCCAGCAGCCAAGATCAGGGCCGCAATCAGCCCCAGCATTTT. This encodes CASSQDQGRNQPQHF.

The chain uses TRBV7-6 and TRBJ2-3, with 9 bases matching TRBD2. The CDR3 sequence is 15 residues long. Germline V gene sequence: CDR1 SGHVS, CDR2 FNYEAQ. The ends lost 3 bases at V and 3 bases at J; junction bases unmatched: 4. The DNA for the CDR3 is TGTGCCAGCAGCTTGAAGCGGGGGGCTACAGATACGCAGTATTTT. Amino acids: CASSLKRGATDTQYF. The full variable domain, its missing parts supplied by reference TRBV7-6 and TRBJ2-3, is GAGVSQSPRYKVTKRGQDVALRCDPISGHVSLYWYRQALGQGPEFLTYFNYEAQQDKSGLPNDRFSAERPEGSISTLTIQRTEQRDSAMYRCASSLKRGATDTQYFGPGTRLTVL.

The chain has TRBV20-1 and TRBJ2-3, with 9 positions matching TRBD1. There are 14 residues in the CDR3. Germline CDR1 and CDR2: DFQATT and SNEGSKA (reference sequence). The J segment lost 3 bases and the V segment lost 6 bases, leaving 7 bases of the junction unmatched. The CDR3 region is CSAIRGQGTDTQYF. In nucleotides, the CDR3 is TGCAGTGCCATCAGGGGACAGGGAACAGATACGCAGTATTTT.